This T cell receptor (beta chain) was captured by sequencing in a study of blood T cell repertoires in COVID-19. As for the study in general: Some COVID-19 samples were acute and others convalescent; all came from the United States, Italy and Spain. T cells, B-cell-depleted T cells, or PBMCs provided the cDNA or gDNA that served as material.

The CDR3 length is 16 residues. Looked up from germline, CDR1 is SGHTA and CDR2 is FQGNSA. With V trimmed by 5 bases and J by 5 bases, 11 bases remained unmatched. In the original analysis: Amplifying reference gene primers gave estimates of nucleated cell counts. Some clones are missing from TCRdb's copy, which holds only in-frame ones; the method was immunoSEQ multiplex PCR. V, J and clone size are taken as reported in that table, and D and trimming were inferred from the DNA itself. Of over 60,000 clones listed, 82% are singletons. The sequencing sample was made of peripheral blood. The clonotype comes from a human donor in a cohort sampled during active COVID-19. This sequence joins TRBV7-2 and TRBJ2-5; TRBD2 agrees at 10 bases. The CDR3 DNA is TGTGCCAGCAGCCAAGCCCCACTAGCGGGGAGGGAGACCCAGTACTTC. Translation: CASSQAPLAGRETQYF.